A selection of T cell receptor beta chains follows, all from one sample in a study of shared clonotypes between healthy human individuals. Some clones are missing from TCRdb's copy, which holds only in-frame ones; the method was immunoSEQ multiplex PCR. This sample has roughly 2 million clones, with about 94% found just once. The specimen was naive CD8+ T cells sorted from blood. Receptor source: a young man in good health. The CDR3 runs from the conserved cysteine through the conserved F or W. A D gene is named only where the DNA matches it firmly. Size tells how often a clone was seen (once, few, many) or the class of an expanded clone, and some rows leave it out.

d_call j_call v_call clone_size cdr3_aa cdr3_nt
. TRBJ1-5 TRBV27 . CASSLVGGYNQPQHF TGTGCCAGCAGTTTGGTAGGAGGGTACAATCAGCCCCAGCATTTT
TRBD1 TRBJ1-4 TRBV27 . CASSLNPGQGGEKLFF TGTGCCAGCAGTTTAAACCCAGGACAGGGGGGTGAAAAACTGTTTTTT
TRBD2 TRBJ2-7 TRBV5-6 once CASSLVSGTIEQYF TGTGCCAGCAGCTTGGTTAGCGGGACGATCGAGCAGTACTTC
. TRBJ2-7 TRBV4-2 . CASSQDLSPGGARGNEQYF TGTGCCAGCAGCCAAGATCTGTCCCCTGGGGGGGCTCGGGGAAACGAGCAGTACTTC
. TRBJ2-2 TRBV10-3 . CAIIGRSGELFF TGTGCCATCATCGGACGATCCGGGGAGCTGTTTTTT
TRBD1 TRBJ1-1 TRBV6-1 . CASSELTGTGNTEAFF TGTGCCAGCAGTGAACTGACCGGGACAGGGAACACTGAAGCTTTCTTT
. TRBJ2-1 TRBV6-6 . CASSYSIHADEQFF TGTGCCAGCAGTTACTCGATTCATGCCGATGAGCAGTTCTTC
TRBD2 TRBJ2-1 TRBV11-2 . CASSGGASGGTYNEQFF TGTGCCAGCAGCGGAGGGGCTAGCGGAGGTACCTACAATGAGCAGTTCTTC
. TRBJ2-1 TRBV11-2 . CASSQGPNEQFF TGTGCCAGCAGTCAGGGACCCAATGAGCAGTTCTTC
. TRBJ1-4 TRBV10-3 . CAISESDGGNTNEKLFF TGTGCCATCAGTGAGTCGGACGGGGGGAATACTAATGAAAAACTGTTTTTT
. TRBJ2-3 TRBV6-5 . CASGILTGYTDTQYF TGTGCCAGCGGAATTTTAACAGGTTACACAGATACGCAGTATTTT
TRBD2 TRBJ2-3 TRBV4-1 . CASSPLGLAGGPSTDTQYF TGCGCCAGCAGCCCCCTAGGACTAGCGGGGGGCCCTAGCACAGATACGCAGTATTTT
. TRBJ2-7 TRBV28 . CASMFQGLAAEQYF TGTGCCAGCATGTTTCAGGGCCTTGCCGCCGAGCAGTACTTC
. TRBJ2-3 TRBV5-1 . CASTVGSRDLLRADTQYF TGCGCCAGCACCGTAGGTTCCCGGGACCTTCTAAGAGCAGATACGCAGTATTTT
TRBD1 TRBJ2-1 TRBV19 . CASSIGTGGSYEQFF TGTGCCAGTAGTATAGGGACAGGGGGGTCGTATGAGCAGTTCTTC
. TRBJ1-2 TRBV5-4 . CASSLPLGTGGYTF TGTGCCAGCAGCTTGCCGCTTGGAACGGGTGGCTACACCTTC